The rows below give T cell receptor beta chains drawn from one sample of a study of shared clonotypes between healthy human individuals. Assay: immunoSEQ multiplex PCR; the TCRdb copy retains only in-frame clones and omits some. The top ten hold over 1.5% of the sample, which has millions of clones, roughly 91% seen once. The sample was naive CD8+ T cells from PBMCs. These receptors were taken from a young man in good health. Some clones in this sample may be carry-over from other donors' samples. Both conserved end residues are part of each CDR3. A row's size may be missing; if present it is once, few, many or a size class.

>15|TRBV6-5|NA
CASSLGRGYYNEQFF
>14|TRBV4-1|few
CASSRRNMNTEAFF
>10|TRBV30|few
CAWSAGGYTF
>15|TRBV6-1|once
CASPRGGQGNTEAFF
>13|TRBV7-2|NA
CARGSASTDTQYF
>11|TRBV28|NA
CASRAGTEAFF
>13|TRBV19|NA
CASSQGNGYEQYF
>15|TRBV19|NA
CASSSRDRGHEKLFF
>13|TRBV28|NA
CASRPQGSGELFF
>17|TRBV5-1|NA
CASSLTLAGVLGNEQFF
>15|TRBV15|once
CATSRTGYSYNEQFF
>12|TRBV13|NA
CASSEDRGGQFF
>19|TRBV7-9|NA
CASSPPARGGSYILGEQYF
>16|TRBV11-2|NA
CASSLGLAGYYNEQFF
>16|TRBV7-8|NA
CASSRMVGGVRNEQFF
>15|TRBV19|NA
CASSIDLRGHQPQHF
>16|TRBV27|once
CASSLLFLRDYNEQFF
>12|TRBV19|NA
CAAAPASDEQFF
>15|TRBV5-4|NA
CASSFGTSGSNEQFF
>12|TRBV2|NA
CASSVFLNEQFF
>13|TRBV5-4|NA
CASSFAGEVEQYF
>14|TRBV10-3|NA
CAAASGQGVYEQYF
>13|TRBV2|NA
CASSRRRAYEQFF
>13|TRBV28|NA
CASSLGPTDSQYF
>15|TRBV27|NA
CASSLQGTPSYEQYF
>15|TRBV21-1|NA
CASSKREREKYEQYF
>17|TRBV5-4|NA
CASSLRRERPGTDTQYF